This T cell receptor (beta chain) was captured in a study of long-term antiretroviral therapy in people with HIV. Findings and limits, study-wide: Collection spanned 2004 to 2017; ART regimens may be less effective than current ones.

Investigators performed immunoSEQ version v3.0 at survey level. Target depth was about 40,000-50,000 T-cell genomes per sample. Some clones are missing from TCRdb's copy, which holds only in-frame ones; the method was immunoSEQ multiplex PCR. The sample gives about 16,000 clones, about 81% of which show up once; approximately 15% is in the top ten. Looked up from germline, CDR1 is SGHNT and CDR2 is YYREEE (reference sequence). The CDR3 spans 17 residues. V lost 1 base and J 0 bases, leaving 14 bases between the germline ends. As concerns this clone: What it recognizes is unknown.

Sequencing was performed on unsorted PBMCs, taken less than 3.3 years after starting antiretroviral therapy. This chain joins TRBV5-4 and TRBJ1-3; TRBD1 is a possible D gene (5 bases). The TCR comes from a middle-aged woman with HIV. The DNA for the CDR3 is TGTGCCAGCAGCTTGTCCCCGGGGGGAACCTCTGGAAACACCATATATTTT. Its protein is CASSLSPGGTSGNTIYF.